The 30 T cell receptor beta chains given below trace back to one sample, sequenced in a study of blood T cell repertoires in COVID-19. Assay: immunoSEQ multiplex PCR; the TCRdb copy retains only in-frame clones and omits some. The table has more than 100,000 clones, around 84% seen once; the top ten hold under 5%. The sample consisted of PBMCs or T cells enriched from blood (not recorded which). These receptors were obtained from a woman aged 25-40 years who had recovered from COVID-19.

The chain joins TRBV7-2 to TRBJ1-5, with D tentatively TRBD1 (5 bases). V lost 1 base, J lost 4 bases, and 8 bases lay in between. Germline CDR1 reads SGHTA; CDR2 reads FQGNSA. The CDR3 has 14 amino acids. CDR3 sequence (DNA): TGTGCCAGCAGCTTAGGACAGCTAAATCAGCCCCAGCATTTT. Translation gives CASSLGQLNQPQHF.

This clone was recorded only once. V and J are TRBV21-1 and TRBJ2-2; the D call of TRBD1 is as the table states it, not checked on the DNA. TRBV21-1 constitutes a pseudogene. The length of the CDR3 is 20 residues. The DNA for the CDR3 is TGTGCCAGCAGCAAACGACATAAGGTGACAGGGGCCACGAACACCGGGGAGCTGTTTTTT. The encoded protein is CASSKRHKVTGATNTGELFF.

This clone showed up just once. V gene TRBV4-3 combines with J gene TRBJ1-5; tentatively, D is TRBD1 (5 bases). The CDR3 covers 16 residues. The V end was cut by 1 base, the J end by 0 bases, with 10 bases between. In germline, CDR1 is LGHNA, CDR2 YSLEER. For the CDR3, the DNA is TGCGCCAGCAGCCAAGTGGCCGGGGGTAGCAATCAGCCCCAGCATTTT. Translating it yields CASSQVAGGSNQPQHF.

In DNA form, the CDR3 reads TGCGCCAGCAGCTTGGCCGGGGGGGAGGCCTATAATTCACCCCTCCACTTT. The encoded protein is CASSLAGGEAYNSPLHF. This chain uses TRBV5-1 with TRBJ1-6, with D possibly being TRBD1 (5 bases). The V gene lost 0 bases and the J gene lost 2 bases, with 12 bases spanning the gap. Germline V gene sequence: CDR1 SGHRS, CDR2 YFSETQ. The CDR3 spans 17 residues.

The rearrangement uses TRBV14 and TRBJ2-7; 8 bases line up with TRBD1. V shed 4 bases and J 7 bases; nucleotides not matched to a gene: 9. The CDR3 sequence is 14 residues long. Germline V gene data show CDR1 as SGHDN and CDR2 as FVKESK. CDR3 amino acids: CASSPQQGVGEQYF. DNA of the CDR3: TGTGCCAGCAGCCCACAACAGGGGGTAGGTGAGCAGTACTTC. The full variable domain, rest sourced from reference TRBV14 and TRBJ2-7, is EAGVTQFPSHSVIEKGQTVTLRCDPISGHDNLYWYRRVMGKEIKFLLHFVKESKQDESGMPNNRFLAERTGGTYSTLKVQPAELEDSGVYFCASSPQQGVGEQYFGPGTRLTVT.

The V and J genes are TRBV30 and TRBJ1-5, with D perhaps matching TRBD1 (5 bases). This CDR3 spans 13 amino acids. The germline V gene encodes CDR1 GTSNPN and CDR2 SVGIG (reference sequence). The V end was cut by 5 bases, the J end by 6 bases, with 14 bases between. The CDR3 here is CAWGGGAGQPQHF. DNA of the CDR3: TGTGCCTGGGGGGGAGGGGCAGGTCAGCCCCAGCATTTT.

The V and J genes are TRBV30 and TRBJ2-2; the D is unclear. This CDR3 is built from 13 residues. Germline V gene data show CDR1 as GTSNPN and CDR2 as SVGIG (reference sequence). Between the trimmed V and J ends, which lost 0 bases and 4 bases, there was a span of 6 bases. CDR3 residues: CAWSVLSTGELFF. CDR3 in DNA: TGTGCCTGGAGTGTACTGAGCACCGGGGAGCTGTTTTTT.

The genes are TRBV14 and TRBJ2-3; TRBD2 might be the D (6 bases). V was clipped by 0 bases and J by 0 bases, with 7 bases between them. This CDR3 contains 15 residues. Germline CDR1 is SGHDN and CDR2 is FVKESK. The CDR3 is CASSQDRGSTDTQYF. The DNA of the CDR3 is TGTGCCAGCAGCCAAGATCGGGGGAGCACAGATACGCAGTATTTT.

This clone was counted a single time. The chain links TRBV6-2 or TRBV6-3 to TRBJ2-7; D is unresolved. The CDR3 loop spans 15 amino acids. CDR1 and CDR2 (germline): MNHEY, SVGEGT. With 5 bases removed from V and 3 bases from J, the gap between germline ends came to 17 bases. Written as DNA, the CDR3 is TGTGCCAGCAGTCACGAACCTCAGAACTACTACGAGCAGTACTTC. Translation: CASSHEPQNYYEQYF.

In its sample, this clone was seen once. The chain has TRBV6-5 and TRBJ2-7; 10 positions match TRBD2. This CDR3 is built from 15 residues. Looked up from germline, CDR1 is MNHEY and CDR2 is SVGAGI. V lost 7 bases, J lost 2 bases, and 8 bases stayed unmatched. The CDR3 sequence: CASTGASGGPYEQYF. In DNA, the CDR3 is TGTGCCAGCACTGGGGCTAGCGGGGGCCCCTACGAGCAGTACTTC.

The rearrangement joins TRBV5-1 to TRBJ1-4; D gene unclear. This CDR3 comprises 13 residues. V was cut by 7 bases and J by 3 bases, with 10 bases left in between. Germline assignment: CDR1 SGHRS and CDR2 YFSETQ. DNA for the CDR3: TGCGCCAGCGCGTCCGACTCTAATGAAAAACTGTTTTTT. Protein sequence: CASASDSNEKLFF.

J is TRBJ2-4 and V is TRBV7-3, with 7 bases aligning to TRBD2. CDR1 is SGHTA, CDR2 FQGTGA, per germline. The V gene end was trimmed by 3 bases and the J gene end by 4 bases; junction bases not matched to a gene: 6. The CDR3 is 15 amino acids. This CDR3 is CASSFNGGGKNIQYF. Here the CDR3 DNA reads TGTGCCAGCAGCTTCAACGGGGGAGGGAAAAACATTCAGTACTTC.

The chain carries TRBV18 and TRBJ2-7; 9 nucleotides agree with TRBD1. The J segment lost 4 bases and the V segment lost 6 bases, leaving 7 bases of the junction unmatched. Germline V gives CDR1 KGHSH, CDR2 LQKENI. There are 14 residues in the CDR3. The CDR3, as DNA: TGTGCCAGCTCTCAAACAGGGGGCGAGTACGAGCAGTACTTC. This codes for CASSQTGGEYEQYF.

The V call is TRBV2, the J call TRBJ2-2, with 8 bases lining up with TRBD1. With 1 base clipped from V and 5 bases from J, the junction kept 6 bases outside the gene matches. The CDR3 is made up of 16 amino acids. The V gene's germline CDR1 is SNHLY and CDR2 FYNNEI. CDR3: CASSEGGTGHTGELFF. The CDR3 region has the DNA TGTGCCAGCAGTGAAGGGGGGACAGGCCATACCGGGGAGCTGTTTTTT.

The rearrangement links TRBV29-1 to TRBJ2-3, with D possibly matching TRBD1 (5 bases). Germline V lookup: CDR1 SQVTM, CDR2 ANQGSEA. The CDR3 length is 13 residues. V lost 5 bases, J lost 1 base, and 10 bases lay in between. CDR3 sequence: CSVRRGGTDTQYF. CDR3 nucleotide sequence: TGCAGCGTTCGTAGGGGCGGCACAGATACGCAGTATTTT.

V gene TRBV29-1 combines with J gene TRBJ1-2; possible D gene TRBD1, 5 bases. Trimming took 7 bases from V and 4 from J, leaving 16 bases between them. This CDR3 is 13 amino acids long. Germline CDR1 is SQVTM and CDR2 is ANQGSEA. The CDR3 here is CSALGGKGYGYTF. DNA of the CDR3: TGCAGCGCCCTCGGGGGAAAGGGCTATGGCTACACCTTC.

V gene TRBV5-8 combines with J gene TRBJ1-5; the D gene is possibly TRBD1 (5 bases). Trimming removed 2 bases at V and 0 bases at J, with 9 bases between. The CDR3 extends over 15 amino acids. Germline loops: CDR1 SGHTS, CDR2 YDEGEE. CDR3 residues: CASSFRTYSNQPQHF. For the CDR3, the DNA is TGTGCCAGCAGCTTCCGGACATATAGCAATCAGCCCCAGCATTTT.

The rearrangement uses TRBV5-1 and TRBJ2-7; D remains unclear. V lost 0 bases, J lost 3 bases, and 13 bases lay in between. This CDR3 is built from 15 residues. Germline assignment: CDR1 SGHRS and CDR2 YFSETQ. The CDR3 protein is CASSLEARSGYEQYF. The CDR3 nucleotides are TGCGCCAGCAGCTTGGAGGCGCGGAGTGGCTACGAGCAGTACTTC. Combining the CDR3 with reference TRBV5-1 and TRBJ2-7 gives the whole variable domain KAGVTQTPRYLIKTRGQQVTLSCSPISGHRSVSWYQQTPGQGLQFLFEYFSETQRNKGNFPGRFSGRQFSNSRSEMNVSTLELGDSALYLCASSLEARSGYEQYFGPGTRLTVT.

This chain joins TRBV7-2 and TRBJ1-6; D is undetermined. Between the trimmed V and J ends, which lost 3 bases and 0 bases, there was a span of 6 bases. CDR1 is SGHTA, CDR2 FQGNSA, per germline. The CDR3 consists of 15 residues. The CDR3 region is CASSLGSSYNSPLHF. The DNA of the CDR3 is TGTGCCAGCAGCTTGGGCAGCTCCTATAATTCACCCCTCCACTTT.

This chain uses TRBV18 with TRBJ2-7, with 7 bases matching TRBD2. CDR1 is KGHSH and CDR2 is LQKENI in the germline V gene. The CDR3 runs to 16 residues. V shed 3 bases and J 0 bases; nucleotides not matched to a gene: 8. CDR3 sequence (DNA): TGTGCCAGCTCACCGCTAGCGGCCAAGAGCTCCTACGAGCAGTACTTC. It specifies CASSPLAAKSSYEQYF.

The chain uses TRBV2 and TRBJ1-1; unclear D gene. In germline, CDR1 is SNHLY, CDR2 FYNNEI. This CDR3 is built from 13 residues. V was shortened by 4 bases and J by 6 bases, with 12 bases between the two germline ends. CDR3 coding DNA: TGTGCCAGCAGTGTATCAGGTGTCTCTGAAGCTTTCTTT. It codes for CASSVSGVSEAFF.

The CDR3 is CASLKSGRKDTQYF. CDR3 bases: TGTGCCAGCCTCAAAAGCGGGAGGAAGGATACGCAGTATTTT. The chain couples TRBV21-1 to TRBJ2-3; TRBD2, as called in the table, went unchecked against the DNA. TRBV21-1 is described as a pseudogene. This CDR3 is built from 14 residues.

The CDR3 DNA reads TGTGCCAGCCGATCCCGTCCCACGGTAAATGGCTACACCTTC. Its translation: CASRSRPTVNGYTF. V gene TRBV28 combines with J gene TRBJ1-2; D remains unclear. The V and J ends lost 8 bases and 6 bases respectively, with 19 bases between them. The CDR3 consists of 14 residues. CDR1 and CDR2 from the germline V gene are MDHEN and SYDVKM.

The V and J genes are TRBV4-3 and TRBJ1-2; TRBD1 aligns across 10 bases. The V gene's germline CDR1 is LGHNA and CDR2 YSLEER. This CDR3 comprises 15 residues. J gave up 5 bases and V 0 bases, and 3 bases lay outside the gene matches. The CDR3 sequence: CASSQDRTGGYGYTF. DNA for the CDR3: TGCGCCAGCAGCCAAGACCGGACAGGGGGGTATGGCTACACCTTC.

The CDR3 DNA sequence: TGTGCCAGCAGTTTAGGGACAGCTTATGGCTACACCTTC. Translated, it gives CASSLGTAYGYTF. The chain is built from TRBV6-5 and TRBJ1-2; 7 bases fit TRBD1. In germline, CDR1 is MNHEY, CDR2 SVGAGI. Trimming removed 4 bases from V and 5 bases from J; junction bases left unmatched: 4. The CDR3 runs 13 residues.

The J gene is TRBJ2-1, the V gene TRBV21-1; TRBD2 is the table's D call, not checked against the DNA. TRBV21-1 is a documented pseudogene. The CDR3 has 16 residues. The CDR3 DNA reads as TGTGCCAGCAGCAAAGCGACGGGAAGCTCCTACAATGAGCAGTTCTTC. Translated, it gives CASSKATGSSYNEQFF.

This clone was seen once. The chain is built from TRBV5-6 and TRBJ1-5; TRBD1 might be the D (5 bases). The germline V gene has CDR1 SGHDT and CDR2 YYEEEE. The CDR3 runs to 15 residues. V was trimmed by 2 bases and J by 1 base, leaving 10 bases between them. In DNA form, the CDR3 reads TGTGCCAGCAGCTTCGGCGGGGGGAGCAATCAGCCCCAGCATTTT. This translates into CASSFGGGSNQPQHF.

CDR3 amino acids: CASNLGGGNSNYGYTF. The CDR3 region has the DNA TGTGCCAGCAACCTTGGAGGGGGCAACTCTAACTATGGCTACACCTTC. The chain uses TRBV5-4 and TRBJ1-2; 7 bases align to TRBD1. CDR1 SGHNT and CDR2 YYREEE come from the germline V gene (reference sequence). V lost 6 bases and J lost 0; bases outside the gene matches: 11. This CDR3 has 16 residues.

V is TRBV30 and J is TRBJ1-5; D uncertain. CDR1 is GTSNPN and CDR2 is SVGIG in the germline V gene (reference sequence). This CDR3 spans 13 amino acids. Trimming cost V 2 bases and J 4 bases, with 9 bases left between them. The chain's CDR3 is CAWSSQVNQPQHF. The CDR3 DNA reads as TGTGCCTGGAGTTCTCAGGTGAATCAGCCCCAGCATTTT.

This chain links TRBV5-1 with TRBJ1-2, with 8 nucleotides matching TRBD1. This CDR3 spans 12 amino acids. Germline assignment: CDR1 SGHRS and CDR2 YFSETQ. V dropped 4 bases and J dropped 6; count of bases not matched to a gene: 2. CDR3 region: CASSVQGDGYTF. The CDR3 bases are TGCGCCAGCAGCGTACAGGGGGATGGCTACACCTTC.